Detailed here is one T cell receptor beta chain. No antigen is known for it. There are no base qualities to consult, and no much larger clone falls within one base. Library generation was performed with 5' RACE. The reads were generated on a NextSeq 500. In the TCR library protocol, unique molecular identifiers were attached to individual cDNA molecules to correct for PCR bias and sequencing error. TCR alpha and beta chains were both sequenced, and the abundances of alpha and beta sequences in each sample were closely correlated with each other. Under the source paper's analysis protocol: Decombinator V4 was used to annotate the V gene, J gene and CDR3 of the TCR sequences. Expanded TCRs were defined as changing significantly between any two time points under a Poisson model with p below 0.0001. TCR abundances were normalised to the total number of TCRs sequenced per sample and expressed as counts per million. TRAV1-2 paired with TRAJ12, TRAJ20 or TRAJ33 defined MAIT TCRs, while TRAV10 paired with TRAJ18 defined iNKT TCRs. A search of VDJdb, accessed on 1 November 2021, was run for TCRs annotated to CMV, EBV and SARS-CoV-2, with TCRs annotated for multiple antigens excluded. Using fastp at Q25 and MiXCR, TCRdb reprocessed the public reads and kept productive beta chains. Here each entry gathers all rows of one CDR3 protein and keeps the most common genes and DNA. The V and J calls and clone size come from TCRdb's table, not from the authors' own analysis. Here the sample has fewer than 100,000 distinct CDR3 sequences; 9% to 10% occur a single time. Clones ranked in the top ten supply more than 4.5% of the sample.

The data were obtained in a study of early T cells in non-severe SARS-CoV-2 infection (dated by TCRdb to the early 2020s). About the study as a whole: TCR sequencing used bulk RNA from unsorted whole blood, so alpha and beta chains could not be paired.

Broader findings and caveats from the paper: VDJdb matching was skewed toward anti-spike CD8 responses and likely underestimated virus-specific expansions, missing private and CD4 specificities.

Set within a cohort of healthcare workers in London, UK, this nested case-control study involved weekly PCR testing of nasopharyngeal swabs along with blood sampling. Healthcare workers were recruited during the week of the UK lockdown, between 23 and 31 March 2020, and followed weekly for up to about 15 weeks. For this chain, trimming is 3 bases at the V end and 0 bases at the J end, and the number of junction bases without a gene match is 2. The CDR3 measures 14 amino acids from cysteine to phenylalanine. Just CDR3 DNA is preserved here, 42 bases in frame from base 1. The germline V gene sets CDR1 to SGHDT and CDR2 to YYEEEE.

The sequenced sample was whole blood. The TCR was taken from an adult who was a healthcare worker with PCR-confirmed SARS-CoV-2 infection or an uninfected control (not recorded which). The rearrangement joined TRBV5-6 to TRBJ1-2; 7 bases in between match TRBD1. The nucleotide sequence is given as TGTGCCAGCAGCTACGGGACAGCTAACTATGGCTACACCTTC. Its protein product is CASSYGTANYGYTF.